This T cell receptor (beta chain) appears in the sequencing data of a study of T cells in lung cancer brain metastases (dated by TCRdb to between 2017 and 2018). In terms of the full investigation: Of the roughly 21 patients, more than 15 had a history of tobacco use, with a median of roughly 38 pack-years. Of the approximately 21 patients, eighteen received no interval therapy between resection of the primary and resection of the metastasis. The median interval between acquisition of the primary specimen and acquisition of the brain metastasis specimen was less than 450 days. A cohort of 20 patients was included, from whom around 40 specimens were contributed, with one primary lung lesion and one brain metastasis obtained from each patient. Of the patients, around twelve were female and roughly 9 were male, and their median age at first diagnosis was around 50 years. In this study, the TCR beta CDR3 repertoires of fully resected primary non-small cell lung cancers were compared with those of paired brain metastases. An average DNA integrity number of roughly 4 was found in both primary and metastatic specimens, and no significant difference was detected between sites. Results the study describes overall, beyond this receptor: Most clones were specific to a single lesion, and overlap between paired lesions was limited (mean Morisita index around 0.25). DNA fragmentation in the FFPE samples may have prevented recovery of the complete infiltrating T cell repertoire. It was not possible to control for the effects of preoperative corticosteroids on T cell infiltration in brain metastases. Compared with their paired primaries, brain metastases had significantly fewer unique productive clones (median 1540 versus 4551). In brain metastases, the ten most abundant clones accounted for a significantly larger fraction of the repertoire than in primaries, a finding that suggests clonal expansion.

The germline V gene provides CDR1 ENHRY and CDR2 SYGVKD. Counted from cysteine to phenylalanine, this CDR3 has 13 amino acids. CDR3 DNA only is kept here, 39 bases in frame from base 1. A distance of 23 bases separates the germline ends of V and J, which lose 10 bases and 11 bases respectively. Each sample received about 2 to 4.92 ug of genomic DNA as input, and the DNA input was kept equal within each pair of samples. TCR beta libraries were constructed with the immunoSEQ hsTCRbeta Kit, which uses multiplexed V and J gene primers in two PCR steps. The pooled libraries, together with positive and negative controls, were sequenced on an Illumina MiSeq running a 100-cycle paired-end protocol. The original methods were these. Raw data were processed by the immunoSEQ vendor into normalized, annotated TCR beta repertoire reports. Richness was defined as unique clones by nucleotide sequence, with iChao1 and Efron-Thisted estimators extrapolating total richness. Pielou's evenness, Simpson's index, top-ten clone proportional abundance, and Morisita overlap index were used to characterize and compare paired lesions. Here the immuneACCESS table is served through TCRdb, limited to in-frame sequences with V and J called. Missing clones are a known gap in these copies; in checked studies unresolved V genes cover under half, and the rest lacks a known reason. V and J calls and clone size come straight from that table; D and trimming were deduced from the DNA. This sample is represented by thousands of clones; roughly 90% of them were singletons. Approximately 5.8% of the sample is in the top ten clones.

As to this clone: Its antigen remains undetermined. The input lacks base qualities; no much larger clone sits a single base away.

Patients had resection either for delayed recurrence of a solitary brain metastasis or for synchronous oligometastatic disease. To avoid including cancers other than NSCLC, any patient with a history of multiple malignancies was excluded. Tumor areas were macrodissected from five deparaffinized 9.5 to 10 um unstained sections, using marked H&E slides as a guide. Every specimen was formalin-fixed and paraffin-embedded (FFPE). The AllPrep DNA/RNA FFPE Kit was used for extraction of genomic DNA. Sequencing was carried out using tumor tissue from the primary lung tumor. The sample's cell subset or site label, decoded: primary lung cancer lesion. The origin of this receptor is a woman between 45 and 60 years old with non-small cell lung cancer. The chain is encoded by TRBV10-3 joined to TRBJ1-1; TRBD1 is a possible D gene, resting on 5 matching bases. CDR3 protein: CASGNRGPTRAFF. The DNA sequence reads TGTGCCAGCGGTAACCGGGGACCTACGAGGGCTTTCTTT.